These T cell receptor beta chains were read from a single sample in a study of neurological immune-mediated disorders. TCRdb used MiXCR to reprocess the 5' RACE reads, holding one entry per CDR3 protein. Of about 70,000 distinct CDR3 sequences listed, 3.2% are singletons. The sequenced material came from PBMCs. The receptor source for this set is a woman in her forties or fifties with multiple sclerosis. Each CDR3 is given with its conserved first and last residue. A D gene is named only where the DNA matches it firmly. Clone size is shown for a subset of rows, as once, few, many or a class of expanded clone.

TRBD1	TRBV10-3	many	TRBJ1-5	CAISGTDHQPQHF	TGTGCCATCTCCGGGACAGACCATCAGCCCCAGCATTTT
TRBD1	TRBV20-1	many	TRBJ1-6	CSAGQANSPLHF	TGCAGTGCAGGACAGGCTAATTCACCCCTCCACTTT
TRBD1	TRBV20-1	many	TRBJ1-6	CSASPRQGYSPLHF	TGCAGTGCTAGCCCCAGACAGGGTTATTCACCCCTCCACTTT
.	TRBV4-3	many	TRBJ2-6	CASSQEAVSGANVLTF	TGCGCCAGCAGCCAAGAAGCAGTCTCTGGGGCCAACGTCCTGACTTTC
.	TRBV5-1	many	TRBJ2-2	CASNTLPQGNTGELFF	TGCGCCAGCAATACCCTCCCCCAGGGGAACACCGGGGAGCTGTTTTTT
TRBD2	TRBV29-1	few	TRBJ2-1	CSVSGGGSYNEQFF	TGCAGCGTCAGCGGGGGCGGCTCCTACAATGAGCAGTTCTTC
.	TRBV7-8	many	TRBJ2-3	CASSLASQAAGTDTQYF	TGTGCCAGCAGCTTAGCGTCACAGGCAGCGGGCACAGATACGCAGTATTTT
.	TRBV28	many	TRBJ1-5	CASSLSFGGGAGQPQHF	TGTGCCAGCAGTTTGAGTTTTGGCGGGGGAGCGGGTCAGCCCCAGCATTTT
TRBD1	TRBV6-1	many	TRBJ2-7	CASSVETGFYEQYF	TGTGCCAGCAGTGTGGAGACAGGGTTCTACGAGCAGTACTTC
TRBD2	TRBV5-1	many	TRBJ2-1	CASKPISGSSDEQFF	TGCGCCAGCAAACCGATTAGCGGGAGCAGCGATGAGCAGTTCTTC
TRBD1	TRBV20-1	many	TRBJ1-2	CSARAWTGANYGYTF	TGCAGTGCTAGAGCCTGGACAGGAGCTAACTATGGCTACACCTTC
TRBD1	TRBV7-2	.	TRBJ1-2	CASSLARGREGYTF	TGTGCCAGCAGCTTAGCGAGGGGGCGAGAAGGCTACACCTTC
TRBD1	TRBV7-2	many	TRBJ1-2	CASSLEGAPAYGYTF	TGTGCCAGCAGCCTCGAGGGGGCGCCGGCCTATGGCTACACCTTC
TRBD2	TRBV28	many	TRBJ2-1	CASSILAGFSLGNEQFF	TGTGCCAGCAGTATACTAGCGGGATTTAGTCTGGGCAATGAGCAGTTCTTC
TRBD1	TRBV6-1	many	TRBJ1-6	CASSRRGAGTGGGSYNSPLHF	TGTGCCAGCAGTCGTCGTGGTGCCGGGACAGGGGGCGGGTCCTATAATTCACCCCTCCACTTT
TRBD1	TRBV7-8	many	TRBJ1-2	CASSSSGGRYGYTF	TGTGCCAGCAGCAGCTCAGGGGGTCGCTATGGCTACACCTTC
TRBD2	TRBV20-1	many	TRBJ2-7	CSAVSGSLYEQYF	TGCAGTGCTGTGAGCGGGAGTTTGTACGAGCAGTACTTC
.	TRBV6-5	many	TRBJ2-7	CASSVAEEGPYEQYF	TGTGCCAGCAGCGTAGCGGAAGAGGGCCCCTACGAGCAGTACTTC
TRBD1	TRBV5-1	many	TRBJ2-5	CASSAQPGTGGTGQETQYF	TGCGCCAGCTCCGCCCAACCCGGGACAGGGGGAACGGGGCAAGAGACCCAGTACTTC
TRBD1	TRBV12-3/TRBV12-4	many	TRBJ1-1	CASSLGQGRTEAFF	TGTGCCAGCAGTTTGGGACAGGGTCGGACTGAAGCTTTCTTT
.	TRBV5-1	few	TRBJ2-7	CASSLDPSYYEQYF	TGCGCCAGCAGCTTAGACCCATCTTACTACGAGCAGTACTTC
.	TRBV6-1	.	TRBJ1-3	CDSRSDRIGGNTIYF	TGTGACAGCAGGAGTGACAGAATTGGAGGAAACACCATATATTTT
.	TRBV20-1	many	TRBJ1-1	CRATGRANTEAFF	TGCAGAGCTACGGGCAGGGCTAACACTGAAGCTTTCTTT